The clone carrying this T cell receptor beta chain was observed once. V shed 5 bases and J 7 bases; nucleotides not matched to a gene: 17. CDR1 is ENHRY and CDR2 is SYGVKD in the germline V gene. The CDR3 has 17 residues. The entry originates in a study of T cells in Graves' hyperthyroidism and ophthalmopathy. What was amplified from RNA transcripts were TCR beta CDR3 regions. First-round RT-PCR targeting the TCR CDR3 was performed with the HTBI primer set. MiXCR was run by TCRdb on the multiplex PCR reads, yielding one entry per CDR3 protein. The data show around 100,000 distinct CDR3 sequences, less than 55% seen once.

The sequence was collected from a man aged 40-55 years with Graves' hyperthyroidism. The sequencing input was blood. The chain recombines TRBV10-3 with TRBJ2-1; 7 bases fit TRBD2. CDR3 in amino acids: CAISPQAWEGPENEQFF. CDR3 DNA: TGTGCCATCAGTCCTCAGGCGTGGGAGGGCCCCGAGAATGAGCAGTTCTTC.